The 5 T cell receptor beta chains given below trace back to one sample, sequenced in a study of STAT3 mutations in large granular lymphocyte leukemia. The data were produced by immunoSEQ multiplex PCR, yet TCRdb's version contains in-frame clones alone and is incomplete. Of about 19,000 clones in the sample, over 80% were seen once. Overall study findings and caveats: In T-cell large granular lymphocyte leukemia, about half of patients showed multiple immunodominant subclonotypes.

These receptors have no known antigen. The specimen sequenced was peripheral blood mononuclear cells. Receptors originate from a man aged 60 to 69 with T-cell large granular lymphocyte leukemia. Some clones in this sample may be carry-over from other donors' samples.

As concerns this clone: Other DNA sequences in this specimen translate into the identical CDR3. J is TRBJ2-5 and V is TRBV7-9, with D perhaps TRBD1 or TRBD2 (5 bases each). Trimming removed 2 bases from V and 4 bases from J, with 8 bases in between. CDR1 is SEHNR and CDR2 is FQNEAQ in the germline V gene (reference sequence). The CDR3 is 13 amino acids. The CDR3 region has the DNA TGTGCCAGCAGCTTACGAGGGGCAGAGACCCAGTACTTC. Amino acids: CASSLRGAETQYF. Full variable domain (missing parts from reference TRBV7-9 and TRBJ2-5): DTGVSQNPRHKITKRGQNVTFRCDPISEHNRLYWYRQTLGQGPEFLTYFQNEAQLEKSRLLSDRFSAERPKGSFSTLEIQRTEQGDSAMYLCASSLRGAETQYFGPGTRLLVL.

CDR3 sequence: CASSFSIQETQYF. The CDR3 nucleotides are TGTGCCAGCAGTTTCAGCATCCAAGAGACCCAGTACTTC. This rearrangement joins TRBV6-1 to TRBJ2-5; D remains ambiguous. Trimming took 5 bases from V and 1 from J, leaving 8 bases between them. The CDR3 is 13 amino acids. Per germline, CDR1 MNHNS and CDR2 SASEGT.

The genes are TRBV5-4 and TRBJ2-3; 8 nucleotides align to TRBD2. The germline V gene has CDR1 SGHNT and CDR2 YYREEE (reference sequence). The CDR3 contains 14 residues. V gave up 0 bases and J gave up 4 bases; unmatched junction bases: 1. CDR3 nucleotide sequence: TGTGCCAGCAGCTTGGTAGCGGGACCAGATACGCAGTATTTT. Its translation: CASSLVAGPDTQYF. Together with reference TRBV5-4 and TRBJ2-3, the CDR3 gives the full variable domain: ETGVTQSPTHLIKTRGQQVTLRCSSQSGHNTVSWYQQALGQGPQFIFQYYREEENGRGNFPPRFSGLQFPNYSSELNVNALELDDSALYLCASSLVAGPDTQYFGPGTRLTVL.

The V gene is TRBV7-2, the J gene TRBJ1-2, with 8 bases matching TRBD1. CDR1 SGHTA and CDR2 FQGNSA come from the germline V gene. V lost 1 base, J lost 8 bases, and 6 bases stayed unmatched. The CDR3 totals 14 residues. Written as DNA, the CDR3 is TGTGCCAGCAGCTTAGTTCAGGGGGCGCTCGGCTACACCTTC. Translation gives CASSLVQGALGYTF.

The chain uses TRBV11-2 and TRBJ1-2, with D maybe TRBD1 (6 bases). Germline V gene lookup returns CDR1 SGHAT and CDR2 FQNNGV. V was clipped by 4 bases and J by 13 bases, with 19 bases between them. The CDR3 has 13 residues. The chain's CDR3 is CASSYNPGQDCTF. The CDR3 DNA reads TGTGCCAGCAGCTATAATCCGGGACAAGATTGCACCTTC.